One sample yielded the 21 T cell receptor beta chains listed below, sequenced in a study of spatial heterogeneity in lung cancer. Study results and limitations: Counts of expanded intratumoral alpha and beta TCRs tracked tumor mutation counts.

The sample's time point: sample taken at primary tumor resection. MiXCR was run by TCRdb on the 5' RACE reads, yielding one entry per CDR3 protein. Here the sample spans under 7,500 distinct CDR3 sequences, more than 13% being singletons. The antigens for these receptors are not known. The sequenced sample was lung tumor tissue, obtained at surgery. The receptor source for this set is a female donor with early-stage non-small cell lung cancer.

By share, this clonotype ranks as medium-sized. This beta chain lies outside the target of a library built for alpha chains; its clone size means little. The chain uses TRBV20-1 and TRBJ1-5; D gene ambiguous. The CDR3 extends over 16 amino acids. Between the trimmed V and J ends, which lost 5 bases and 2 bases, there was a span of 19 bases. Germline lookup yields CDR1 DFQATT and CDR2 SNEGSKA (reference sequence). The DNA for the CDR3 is TGCAGTGCTGCCCGCCCGGGATTTGTGGGCAATCAGCCCCAGCATTTT. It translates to CSAARPGFVGNQPQHF.

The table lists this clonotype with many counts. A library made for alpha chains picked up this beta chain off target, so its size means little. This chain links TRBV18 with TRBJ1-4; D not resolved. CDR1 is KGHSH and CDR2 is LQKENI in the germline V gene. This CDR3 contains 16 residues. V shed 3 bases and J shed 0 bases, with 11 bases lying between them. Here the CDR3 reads CASSPKQVTTNEKLFF. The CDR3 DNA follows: TGTGCCAGCTCACCGAAGCAGGTTACAACTAATGAAAAACTGTTTTTT.

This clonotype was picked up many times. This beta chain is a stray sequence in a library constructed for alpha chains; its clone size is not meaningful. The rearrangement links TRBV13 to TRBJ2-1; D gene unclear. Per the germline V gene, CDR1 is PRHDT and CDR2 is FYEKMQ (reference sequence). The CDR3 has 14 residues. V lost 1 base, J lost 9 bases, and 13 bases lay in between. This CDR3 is CASSLEEVPGEQFF. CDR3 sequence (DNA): TGTGCCAGCAGCTTAGAAGAAGTGCCCGGTGAGCAGTTCTTC.

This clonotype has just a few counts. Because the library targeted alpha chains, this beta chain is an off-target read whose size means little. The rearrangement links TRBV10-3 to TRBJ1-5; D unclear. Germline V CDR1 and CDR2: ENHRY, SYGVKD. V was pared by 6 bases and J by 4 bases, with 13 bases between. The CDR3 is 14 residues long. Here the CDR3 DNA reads TGTGCCATCAGCGACTACAGCCTAAATCAGCCCCAGCATTTT. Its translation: CAISDYSLNQPQHF.

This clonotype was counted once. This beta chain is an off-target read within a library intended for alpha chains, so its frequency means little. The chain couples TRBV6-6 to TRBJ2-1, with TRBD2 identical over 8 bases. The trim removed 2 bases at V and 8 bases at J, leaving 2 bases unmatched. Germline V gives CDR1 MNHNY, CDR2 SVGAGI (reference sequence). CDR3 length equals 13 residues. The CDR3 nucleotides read TGTGCCAGCAGTTACGTCGGGAGGGATGAGCAGTTCTTC. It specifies CASSYVGRDEQFF.

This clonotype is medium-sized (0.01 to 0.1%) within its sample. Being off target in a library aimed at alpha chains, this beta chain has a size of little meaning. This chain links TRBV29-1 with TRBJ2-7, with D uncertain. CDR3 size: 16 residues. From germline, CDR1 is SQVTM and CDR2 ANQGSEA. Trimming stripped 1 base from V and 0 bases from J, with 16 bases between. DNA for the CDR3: TGCAGCGTTGAAGGGCTTTTGACCGCGAGCTCCTACGAGCAGTACTTC. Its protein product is CSVEGLLTASSYEQYF.

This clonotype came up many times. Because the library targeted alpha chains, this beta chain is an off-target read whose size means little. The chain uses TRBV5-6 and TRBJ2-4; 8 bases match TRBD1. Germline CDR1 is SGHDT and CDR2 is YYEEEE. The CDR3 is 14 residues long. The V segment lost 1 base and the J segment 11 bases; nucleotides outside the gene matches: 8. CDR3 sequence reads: CASSLRGQASVQYF. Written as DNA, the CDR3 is TGTGCCAGCAGCTTGAGGGGACAGGCGAGCGTTCAGTACTTC. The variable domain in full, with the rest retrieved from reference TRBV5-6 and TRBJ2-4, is DAGVTQSPTHLIKTRGQQVTLRCSPKSGHDTVSWYQQALGQGPQFIFQYYEEEERQRGNFPDRFSGHQFPNYSSELNVNALLLGDSALYLCASSLRGQASVQYFGAGTRLSVL.

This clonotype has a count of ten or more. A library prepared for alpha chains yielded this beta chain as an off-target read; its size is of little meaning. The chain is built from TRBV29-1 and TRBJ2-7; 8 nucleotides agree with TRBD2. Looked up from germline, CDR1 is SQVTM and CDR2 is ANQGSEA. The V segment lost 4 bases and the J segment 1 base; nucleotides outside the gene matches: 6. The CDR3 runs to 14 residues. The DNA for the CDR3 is TGCAGCGTTGGGCTGACGGGAGGGTCCTACGAGCAGTACTTC. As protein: CSVGLTGGSYEQYF.

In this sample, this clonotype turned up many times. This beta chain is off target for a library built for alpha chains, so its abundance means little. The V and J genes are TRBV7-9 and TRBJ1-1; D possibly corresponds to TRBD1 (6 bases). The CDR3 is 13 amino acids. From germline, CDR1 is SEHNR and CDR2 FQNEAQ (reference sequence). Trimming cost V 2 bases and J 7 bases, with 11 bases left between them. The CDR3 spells CASSLLGAGEAFF. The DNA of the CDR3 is TGTGCCAGCAGCTTACTGGGGGCGGGTGAAGCTTTCTTT.

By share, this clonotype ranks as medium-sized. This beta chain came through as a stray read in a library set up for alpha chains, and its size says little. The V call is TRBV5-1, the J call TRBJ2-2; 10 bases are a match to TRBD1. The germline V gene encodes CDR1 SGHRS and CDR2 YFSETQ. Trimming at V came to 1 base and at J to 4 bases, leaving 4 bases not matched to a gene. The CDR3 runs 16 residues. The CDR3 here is CASSLRQGASTGELFF. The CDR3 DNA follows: TGCGCCAGCAGCTTGAGACAGGGGGCGAGCACCGGGGAGCTGTTTTTT.

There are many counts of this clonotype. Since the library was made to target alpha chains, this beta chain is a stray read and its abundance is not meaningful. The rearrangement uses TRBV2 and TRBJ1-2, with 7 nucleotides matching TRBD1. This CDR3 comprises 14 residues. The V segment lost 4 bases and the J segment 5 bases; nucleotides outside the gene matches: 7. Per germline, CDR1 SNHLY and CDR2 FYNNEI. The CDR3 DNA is TGTGCCAGCAGTGTGGCAGGGGGATTATATGGCTACACCTTC. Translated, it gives CASSVAGGLYGYTF.

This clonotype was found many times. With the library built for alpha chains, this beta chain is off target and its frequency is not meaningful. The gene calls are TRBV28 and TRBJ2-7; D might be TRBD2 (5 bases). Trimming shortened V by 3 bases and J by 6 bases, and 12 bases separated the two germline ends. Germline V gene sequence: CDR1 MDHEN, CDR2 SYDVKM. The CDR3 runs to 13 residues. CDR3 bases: TGTGCCAGCAGTTTCCTCCGGGGTAGCGAGCAGTACTTC. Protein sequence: CASSFLRGSEQYF.

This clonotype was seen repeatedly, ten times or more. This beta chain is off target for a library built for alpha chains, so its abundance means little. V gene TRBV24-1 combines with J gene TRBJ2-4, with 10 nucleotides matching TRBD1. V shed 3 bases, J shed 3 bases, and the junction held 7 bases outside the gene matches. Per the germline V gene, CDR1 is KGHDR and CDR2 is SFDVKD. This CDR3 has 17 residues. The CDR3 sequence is CATSDTGQGSGKNIQYF. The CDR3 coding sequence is TGTGCCACCAGTGATACGGGACAGGGGTCCGGCAAAAACATTCAGTACTTC.

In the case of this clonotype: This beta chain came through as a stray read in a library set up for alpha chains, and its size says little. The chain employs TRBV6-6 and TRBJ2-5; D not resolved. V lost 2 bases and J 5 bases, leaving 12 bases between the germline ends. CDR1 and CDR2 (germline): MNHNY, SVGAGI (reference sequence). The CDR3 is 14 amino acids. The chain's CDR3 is CASSYTQVLETQYF. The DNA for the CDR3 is TGTGCCAGCAGTTACACCCAGGTTCTGGAGACCCAGTACTTC.

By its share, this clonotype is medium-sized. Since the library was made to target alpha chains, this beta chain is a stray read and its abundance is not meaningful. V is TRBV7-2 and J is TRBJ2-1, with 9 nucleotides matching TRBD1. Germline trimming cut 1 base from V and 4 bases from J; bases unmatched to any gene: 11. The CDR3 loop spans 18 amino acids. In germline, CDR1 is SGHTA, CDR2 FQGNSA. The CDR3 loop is CASSLGPGQGTLYNEQFF. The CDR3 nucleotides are TGTGCCAGCAGCTTAGGCCCTGGACAGGGGACCCTTTACAATGAGCAGTTCTTC.

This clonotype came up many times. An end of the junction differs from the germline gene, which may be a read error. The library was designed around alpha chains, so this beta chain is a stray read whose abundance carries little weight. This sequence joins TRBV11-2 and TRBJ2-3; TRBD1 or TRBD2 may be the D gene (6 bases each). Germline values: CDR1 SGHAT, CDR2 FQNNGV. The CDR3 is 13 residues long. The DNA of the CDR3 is TGTGCCAGCAGTTTAGGGGGGCCGGATACGCAGTATTTT. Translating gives CASSLGGPDTQYF.

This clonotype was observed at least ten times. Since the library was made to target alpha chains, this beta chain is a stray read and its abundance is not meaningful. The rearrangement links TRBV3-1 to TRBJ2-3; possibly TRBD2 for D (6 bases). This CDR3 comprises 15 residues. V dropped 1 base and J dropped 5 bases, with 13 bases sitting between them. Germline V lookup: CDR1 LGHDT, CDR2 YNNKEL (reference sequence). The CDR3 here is CASSQVSGGVDTQYF. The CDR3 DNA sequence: TGTGCCAGCAGCCAAGTATCTGGCGGGGTAGATACGCAGTATTTT.

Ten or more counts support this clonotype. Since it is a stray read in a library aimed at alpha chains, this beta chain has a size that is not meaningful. The CDR3 reads CASSLAVPTVRANIQYF. Here the CDR3 DNA reads TGTGCCAGCAGCTTAGCAGTACCCACCGTCCGGGCAAACATTCAGTACTTC. The chain recombines TRBV7-2 with TRBJ2-4, with D unresolved. This CDR3 has 17 residues. V shed 0 bases and J shed 6 bases, with 18 bases lying between them. Germline V gene lookup returns CDR1 SGHTA and CDR2 FQGNSA.

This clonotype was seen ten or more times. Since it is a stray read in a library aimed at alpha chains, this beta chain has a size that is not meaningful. The CDR3 DNA is TGTGCCAGCAGACCGACAGTAGGAACTGAAGCTTTCTTT. Protein product: CASRPTVGTEAFF. The rearrangement links TRBV7-2 to TRBJ1-1; D is perhaps TRBD1 (5 bases). CDR1 and CDR2 (germline): SGHTA, FQGNSA. The CDR3 runs 13 residues. V was shortened by 6 bases and J by 5 bases, with 13 bases between the two germline ends. Full variable domain (rest looked up from reference TRBV7-2 and TRBJ1-1): GAGVSQSPSNKVTEKGKDVELRCDPISGHTALYWYRQSLGQGLEFLIYFQGNSAPDKSGLPSDRFSAERTGGSVSTLTIQRTQQEDSAVYLCASRPTVGTEAFFGQGTRLTVV.

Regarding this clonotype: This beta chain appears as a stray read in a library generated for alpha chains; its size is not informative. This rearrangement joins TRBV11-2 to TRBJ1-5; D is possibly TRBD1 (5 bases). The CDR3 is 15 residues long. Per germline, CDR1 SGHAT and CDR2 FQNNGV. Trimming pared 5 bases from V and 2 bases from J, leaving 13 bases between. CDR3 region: CASSKGAVGNQPQHF. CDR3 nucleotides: TGTGCCAGCAGCAAAGGGGCGGTGGGCAATCAGCCCCAGCATTTT.

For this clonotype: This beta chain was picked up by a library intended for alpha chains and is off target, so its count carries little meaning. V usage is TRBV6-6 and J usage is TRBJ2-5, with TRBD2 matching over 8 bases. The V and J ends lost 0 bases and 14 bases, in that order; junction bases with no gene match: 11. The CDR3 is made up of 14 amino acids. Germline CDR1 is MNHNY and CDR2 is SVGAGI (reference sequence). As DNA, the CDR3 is TGTGCCAGCAGTTACTCAAGCGGGGGCCTAGTCGCATACTTC. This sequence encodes CASSYSSGGLVAYF.